Here is one T cell receptor beta chain with its context. This record belongs to a study of T cell responses to AZD1222 COVID-19 vaccine. Germline V gives CDR1 MNHEY, CDR2 SVGEGT. V was clipped by 0 bases and J by 7 bases, with 15 bases between them. There are 15 residues in the CDR3. Only in-frame clones appear in the TCRdb table, and some are missing; sequencing was by immunoSEQ multiplex PCR. The sample has 130,000 to 150,000 clones; roughly 89% are singletons. The sample in question was peripheral blood, obtained on day 0 of AZD1222 vaccination. V and J are TRBV6-2 or TRBV6-3 and TRBJ1-1; D remains ambiguous. This receptor was taken from an adult in good health. The CDR3 DNA follows: TGTGCCAGCAGTTACTCGGCCAGCGGATGGGGTGAAGCTTTCTTT. This sequence encodes CASSYSASGWGEAFF.